What follows are 6 T cell receptor beta chains derived from one specimen sequenced in a study of T-cell memory formation after mild COVID-19. TCRdb fed the 5' RACE reads into MiXCR, producing one record per CDR3 protein. Of 350,000 to 400,000 distinct CDR3 sequences detected, roughly an eighth appear once; the ten largest clones hold around 22%. The material sequenced was PBMCs or a T cell subset sorted from them (not recorded which). These receptors were obtained from a man between 18 and 35 years old who had mild COVID-19 (a few samples of this study predate the infection). Cell type and time point are not known.

V is TRBV29-1 and J is TRBJ2-3, with 10 positions matching TRBD1. This CDR3 region has 15 residues. J gave up 2 bases and V 7 bases, and 9 bases lay outside the gene matches. Germline-derived CDR1 and CDR2 are SQVTM and ANQGSEA. The CDR3 coding sequence is TGCAGCGGCGCGGCTGGGACAGGGGCCACAGATACGCAGTATTTT. Its translation: CSGAAGTGATDTQYF.

The rearrangement joins TRBV7-2 to TRBJ2-3; D may match TRBD1 or TRBD2 (5 bases each). CDR1 SGHTA and CDR2 FQGNSA come from the germline V gene. The CDR3 loop spans 13 amino acids. Trimming removed 5 bases from V and 10 bases from J, with 16 bases in between. CDR3 region: CASSTPGPDAQYF. The CDR3 nucleotides read TGTGCCAGCAGCACTCCGGGGCCCGATGCGCAGTATTTT.

This clonotype was counted at least ten times. The chain employs TRBV5-6 and TRBJ2-5; D assignment may be TRBD1 or TRBD2 (6 bases each). Germline assignment: CDR1 SGHDT and CDR2 YYEEEE. This CDR3 is 14 amino acids long. V lost 4 bases to trimming and J lost 1 base, with 11 bases between them. In DNA, the CDR3 is TGTGCCAGCAGCAGGCGGGACACCCAAGAGACCCAGTACTTC. Its protein product is CASSRRDTQETQYF.

This clonotype was counted many times. The chain joins TRBV5-6 to TRBJ1-6, with D maybe TRBD1 (5 bases). Trimming cost V 0 bases and J 8 bases, with 12 bases left between them. The CDR3 runs to 15 residues. The germline CDR1 and CDR2 sequences are SGHDT and YYEEEE. Written as DNA, the CDR3 is TGTGCCAGCAGCTTGGAGCGACAGAGCTATTCACCCCTCCACTTT. As protein: CASSLERQSYSPLHF.

This clonotype was counted a few times. This chain connects TRBV10-2 to TRBJ2-5, with a possible D match to TRBD1 (8 bases). CDR1 and CDR2 from the germline V gene are WSHSY and SAAADI. Trimming stripped 11 bases from V and 5 bases from J, with 24 bases between. The CDR3 is 15 amino acids. DNA for the CDR3: TGCGCCCACAGGGGGGGCCGCGGCCGTTTGGAGACCCAGTACTTC. It translates to CAHRGGRGRLETQYF.

This clonotype was found many times. This chain links TRBV12-3 or TRBV12-4 with TRBJ1-1; perhaps TRBD1 as D (5 bases). This CDR3 has 12 residues. V lost 7 bases, J lost 7 bases, and 13 bases lay in between. The CDR3 protein is CASIFREGEAFF. The CDR3 DNA follows: TGTGCCAGCATTTTCAGGGAGGGTGAAGCTTTCTTT.